Shown below are 20 T cell receptor beta chains from a single sample sequenced in a study of read filtering for tumor transcriptome and immune sequencing. From approximately 430 ng of RNA, a library with molecular barcoded alpha/delta and beta/gamma adaptors was made. TCRdb passed the reads through MiXCR, listing each CDR3 protein once. The sample has around 58,000 distinct CDR3 sequences, 14% seen once; the top ten hold around 45%. The sequencing sample was made of a population of CD138-negative cells sorted from bone marrow. The receptors stem from a donor aged 40 or older with multiple myeloma.

The chain recombines TRBV21-1 with TRBJ2-1; no check of the table's D call, TRBD2, against the DNA was made. TRBV21-1 is a documented pseudogene. CDR3 length: 14 amino acids. CDR3 coding DNA: TGTGCCAGCAGCAAAGTCGTGACTATCAATGAGCAGTTCTTC. Protein: CASSKVVTINEQFF.

This clonotype came up many times. This chain connects TRBV30 to TRBJ1-2; no definite D call. The CDR3 sequence is 12 residues long. V shed 4 bases and J shed 2 bases, with 8 bases lying between them. Per germline, CDR1 GTSNPN and CDR2 SVGIG (reference sequence). The CDR3 nucleotides are TGTGCCTGGATAAGGCGGAACTATGGCTACACCTTC. Protein product: CAWIRRNYGYTF.

This clonotype was seen at least ten times. The CDR3 carries no conserved terminal phenylalanine or tryptophan, so it likely arises from a read error. The V and J genes are TRBV20-1 and TRBJ2-1; D is unresolved. The CDR3 has 12 amino acids. Between the trimmed V and J ends, which lost 5 bases and 4 bases, there was a span of 9 bases. CDR1 and CDR2 (germline): DFQATT, SNEGSKA (reference sequence). The CDR3, as DNA: TGCAGTGCTCCTGGACGGTACAATGAGCAGTTCCTC. It yields the protein CSAPGRYNEQFL.

This clonotype was seen repeatedly, ten times or more. The J gene is TRBJ2-7, the V gene TRBV20-1; 9 positions agree with TRBD2. J was trimmed by 2 bases and V by 0 bases; bases with no gene match: 2. Germline V gives CDR1 DFQATT, CDR2 SNEGSKA (reference sequence). This CDR3 comprises 14 residues. The CDR3: CSARDPSGAYEQYF. The DNA for the CDR3 is TGCAGTGCTAGAGATCCTAGCGGGGCCTACGAGCAGTACTTC.

This clonotype was seen at least ten times. The chain carries TRBV29-1 and TRBJ1-2; a possible D gene is TRBD1 (5 bases). V was trimmed by 8 bases and J by 8 bases, leaving 15 bases between them. Germline V CDR1 and CDR2: SQVTM, ANQGSEA. The CDR3 totals 11 residues. As DNA, the CDR3 is TGCAGCAGCGGGGCAGGAGAAGGCTACACCTTC. It translates to CSSGAGEGYTF. Full variable domain (rest looked up from reference TRBV29-1 and TRBJ1-2): SAVISQKPSRDICQRGTSLTIQCQVDSQVTMMFWYRQQPGQSLTLIATANQGSEATYESGFVIDKFPISRPNLTFSTLTVSNMSPEDSSIYLCSSGAGEGYTFGSGTRLTVV.

Many counts were recorded for this clonotype. The V and J genes are TRBV7-9 and TRBJ2-7; 9 bases line up with TRBD1. There are 18 residues in the CDR3. The germline V gene has CDR1 SEHNR and CDR2 FQNEAQ (reference sequence). Germline trimming cut 4 bases from V and 1 base from J; bases unmatched to any gene: 14. The CDR3 region has the DNA TGTGCCAGCAGCTCGGACAGGGGAATATCGATGGGGTCCTACGAGCAGTACTTC. This codes for CASSSDRGISMGSYEQYF.

The table lists this clonotype with many counts. The chain combines TRBV7-8 with TRBJ1-5; no clear D gene. This CDR3 is 14 amino acids long. Germline-derived CDR1 and CDR2 are SGHVS and FQNEAQ. V was shortened by 2 bases and J by 4 bases, with 9 bases between the two germline ends. The CDR3 is CASSLILGNQPQHF. CDR3 in DNA: TGTGCCAGCAGCTTAATCCTAGGGAATCAGCCCCAGCATTTT.

This clonotype was recorded many times. V and J are TRBV19 and TRBJ2-2; D is undetermined. The germline V gene encodes CDR1 LNHDA and CDR2 SQIVND (reference sequence). The CDR3 contains 12 residues. Trimming left V 7 bases short and J 2 bases short, with 5 bases between. The CDR3 loop is CASKINTGELFF. The CDR3 DNA reads as TGTGCCAGTAAGATAAACACCGGGGAGCTGTTTTTT.

This clonotype was counted a few times. The chain employs TRBV20-1 and TRBJ2-7; 11 positions agree with TRBD2. The CDR3 has 14 residues. Trimming took 4 bases from V and 3 from J; bases not matched to a gene: 5. Germline V CDR1 and CDR2: DFQATT, SNEGSKA (reference sequence). CDR3 amino acids: CSAKGLAVGYEQYF. The CDR3 bases are TGCAGTGCTAAGGGACTAGCGGTAGGCTACGAGCAGTACTTC.

The V gene is TRBV7-9, the J gene TRBJ2-5; tentatively, D is TRBD2 (6 bases). The CDR3 loop spans 13 amino acids. The germline V and J ends were trimmed by 5 bases and 6 bases, with 13 bases remaining between them. CDR1 and CDR2 from the germline V gene are SEHNR and FQNEAQ (reference sequence). CDR3 region: CASSAGPRKTQYF. The CDR3 nucleotides are TGTGCCAGCAGCGCGGGACCCCGCAAGACCCAGTACTTC.

CDR3: CSVLEMGKETQYF. Written as DNA, the CDR3 is TGCAGCGTTCTAGAGATGGGGAAAGAGACCCAGTACTTC. This chain links TRBV29-1 with TRBJ2-5; D is undetermined. CDR1 and CDR2 from the germline V gene are SQVTM and ANQGSEA. The CDR3 covers 13 residues. The V end was cut by 5 bases, the J end by 3 bases, with 13 bases between.

Only a few counts were recorded for this clonotype. V usage is TRBV7-2 and J usage is TRBJ2-3; 7 bases are a match to TRBD2. Trimming cost V 5 bases and J 1 base; bases outside gene matches: 6. Germline CDR1 reads SGHTA; CDR2 reads FQGNSA. This CDR3 has 15 residues. The CDR3 sequence is CASSPLAERTDTQYF. The CDR3 coding sequence is TGTGCCAGCAGCCCTCTAGCGGAGCGCACAGATACGCAGTATTTT.

V gene TRBV5-1 combines with J gene TRBJ2-7; 11 nucleotides align to TRBD2. V lost 0 bases to trimming and J lost 4 bases; unmatched junction nucleotides: 9. Germline CDR1 is SGHRS and CDR2 is YFSETQ. The CDR3 is made up of 17 amino acids. CDR3 sequence (DNA): TGCGCCAGCAGCTTGGCCTCTCTAGCGGGAGGAAATTACGAGCAGTACTTC. The encoded protein is CASSLASLAGGNYEQYF.

As concerns this clonotype: A much larger clonotype is one base distant, so this may be a read error. This chain joins TRBV20-1 and TRBJ1-1; D call uncertain. Germline V CDR1 and CDR2: DFQATT, SNEGSKA (reference sequence). This CDR3 contains 11 residues. The CDR3 sequence is CGAPRNTEAFF. CDR3 in DNA: TGCGGTGCTCCAAGGAACACTGAAGCTTTCTTT.

As concerns this clonotype: A much larger clone sits a single nucleotide away, making a read error possible. The J gene is TRBJ2-1, the V gene TRBV7-9; possibly TRBD1 for D (5 bases). Germline lookup yields CDR1 SEHNR and CDR2 FQNEAQ (reference sequence). The CDR3 has 14 residues. The CDR3: CASSPTTVHNKQFF. In DNA form, the CDR3 reads TGTGCCAGCAGCCCGACGACAGTCCACAATAAGCAGTTCTTC. Full variable domain (rest looked up from reference TRBV7-9 and TRBJ2-1): DTGVSQNPRHKITKRGQNVTFRCDPISEHNRLYWYRQTLGQGPEFLTYFQNEAQLEKSRLLSDRFSAERPKGSFSTLEIQRTEQGDSAMYLCASSPTTVHNKQFFGPGTRLTVL.

The table lists this clonotype with many counts. This sequence joins TRBV12-3 or TRBV12-4 and TRBJ2-5; 8 bases are shared with TRBD2. The CDR3 contains 15 residues. V gave up 5 bases and J gave up 5 bases; unmatched junction bases: 10. The CDR3 sequence is CASSPGGETRETQYF. CDR3 nucleotide sequence: TGTGCCAGCAGTCCGGGAGGGGAGACTAGGGAGACCCAGTACTTC.

This sequence joins TRBV27 and TRBJ2-1, with D possibly TRBD1 on 6 matching bases. This CDR3 comprises 16 residues. Germline V gives CDR1 MNHEY, CDR2 SMNVEV (reference sequence). Deletions cut 9 bases from V and 4 bases from J, with 22 bases between. The CDR3 DNA sequence: TGTGCCAGTCGATACCAGGTCAGGGGCACTTACAATGAGCAGTTCTTC. Translation gives CASRYQVRGTYNEQFF.

This clonotype was counted a single time. V gene TRBV19 combines with J gene TRBJ2-7; 11 bases fit TRBD1. Germline V lookup: CDR1 LNHDA, CDR2 SQIVND (reference sequence). V lost 3 bases and J lost 3; bases outside the gene matches: 10. This CDR3 has 17 residues. This CDR3 is CASSMGQGEPLNYEQYF. CDR3 in DNA: TGTGCCAGTAGTATGGGACAGGGGGAGCCGCTCAACTACGAGCAGTACTTC.

This clonotype was observed many times. The chain uses TRBV18 and TRBJ2-1, with D perhaps assigned TRBD1 or TRBD2 (5 bases each). The CDR3 length is 14 residues. From germline, CDR1 is KGHSH and CDR2 LQKENI. V gave up 1 base and J gave up 7 bases, with 11 bases separating them. CDR3 loop: CASSPRRDGNEQFF. The CDR3 bases are TGTGCCAGCTCACCACGAAGGGACGGGAATGAGCAGTTCTTC.

This clonotype was found many times. V and J are TRBV10-1 and TRBJ2-1; D is perhaps TRBD2 (6 bases). CDR3 length equals 12 residues. CDR1 WNHNN and CDR2 SYGVQD come from the germline V gene (reference sequence). The V gene lost 5 bases and the J gene lost 9 bases, with 11 bases spanning the gap. The CDR3 reads CASSRGSAEQFF. CDR3 sequence (DNA): TGCGCCAGCAGTCGGGGGTCCGCTGAGCAGTTCTTC.